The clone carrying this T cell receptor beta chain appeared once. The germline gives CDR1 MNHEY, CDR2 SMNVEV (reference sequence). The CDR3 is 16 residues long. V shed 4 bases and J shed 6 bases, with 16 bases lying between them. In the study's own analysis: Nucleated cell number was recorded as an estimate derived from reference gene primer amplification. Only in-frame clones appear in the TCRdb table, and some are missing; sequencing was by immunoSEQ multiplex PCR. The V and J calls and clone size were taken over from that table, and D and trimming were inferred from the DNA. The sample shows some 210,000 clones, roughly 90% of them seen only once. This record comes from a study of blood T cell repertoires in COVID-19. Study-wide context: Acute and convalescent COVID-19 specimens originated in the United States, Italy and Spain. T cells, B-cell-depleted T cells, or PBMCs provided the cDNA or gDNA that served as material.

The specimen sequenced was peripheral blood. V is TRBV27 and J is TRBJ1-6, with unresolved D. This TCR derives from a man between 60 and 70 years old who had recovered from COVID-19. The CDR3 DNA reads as TGTGCCAGCAGTTCCACCCCGGCGGGTACTAATTCACCCCTCCACTTT. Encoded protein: CASSSTPAGTNSPLHF.